This section outlines one T cell receptor beta chain sequence together with its context. RNA was extracted with the RNeasy kit, and a quantity of roughly 0.5 to 1 ug was reverse transcribed using random hexamers. Amplification of TCR beta CDR3 spanned 54 Vbeta and 13 Jbeta via immunoSEQ multiplex PCR. TCRdb reprocessed the immunoSEQ multiplex PCR reads with MiXCR, giving one entry per CDR3 protein. The table includes some 190,000 distinct CDR3 sequences, approximately 95% detected once. CD8+ and CD4+ blood T cells underwent TCR beta sequencing. CD8+ and CD4+ T cells were negatively isolated; TEMRA cells were FACS-enriched. This entry comes from a study of CD8 T cells in Susac syndrome. This CDR3 contains 16 residues. The germline CDR1 and CDR2 sequences are SGHTA and FQGTGA. V shed 4 bases and J shed 0 bases, with 10 bases lying between them.

The sample comprised CD4+ T cells from PBMCs. The sequence was collected from a human donor in good health. The chain recombines TRBV7-3 with TRBJ2-6; D not resolved. CDR3 DNA: TGTGCCAGCAGCTCTGACCGAATCTCTGGGGCCAACGTCCTGACTTTC. It specifies CASSSDRISGANVLTF.